This entry lists 6 T cell receptor beta chains sequenced from one sample in a study of blood T cell repertoires in COVID-19. Generated by immunoSEQ multiplex PCR, the TCRdb table keeps only in-frame clones and is missing some. The sample consists of 14,000 to 15,000 clones, 85% to 95% of them appearing once. Material for sequencing was peripheral blood. The source of these receptors is a human donor with active COVID-19. The donor label of this sample is uncertain.

The V call is TRBV6-5, the J call TRBJ2-2; 7 positions agree with TRBD2. Trimming took 4 bases from V and 4 from J; bases not matched to a gene: 6. Per the germline V gene, CDR1 is MNHEY and CDR2 is SVGAGI. The CDR3 has 15 residues. CDR3 in DNA: TGTGCCAGCAGTTTGGCCGGGGGGACCACCGGGGAGCTGTTTTTT. Its protein product is CASSLAGGTTGELFF.

This clone was seen a few times. The chain couples TRBV15 to TRBJ2-7, with TRBD2 as a possible D gene (6 bases). V lost 5 bases to trimming and J lost 4 bases, with 12 bases between them. The CDR3 is made up of 13 amino acids. The germline CDR1 and CDR2 sequences are LNHNV and YYDKDF (reference sequence). In nucleotides, the CDR3 is TGTGCCACCAGCCCTTATGGAGGGTACGAGCAGTACTTC. Its protein is CATSPYGGYEQYF.

The chain combines TRBV14 with TRBJ2-2; 8 bases match TRBD1. V lost 2 bases to trimming and J lost 5 bases; unmatched junction nucleotides: 4. This CDR3 contains 15 residues. Germline V CDR1 and CDR2: SGHDN, FVKESK. CDR3 bases: TGTGCCAGCAGCCAAAGGACAGGGAGAACCGGGGAGCTGTTTTTT. Its translation is CASSQRTGRTGELFF.

The chain has TRBV9 and TRBJ1-4; TRBD1 matches at 9 bases. CDR1 and CDR2 (germline): SGDLS, YYNGEE. Trimming removed 3 bases from V and 3 bases from J; junction bases left unmatched: 18. The CDR3 sequence is 20 residues long. The CDR3 region has the DNA TGTGCCAGCAGCGCTCGGGACAGGGAGGCTTTTTTTGCCGCTAATGAAAAACTGTTTTTT. Amino acids: CASSARDREAFFAANEKLFF.

This chain links TRBV5-1 with TRBJ2-7, with 11 bases that match TRBD1. The germline V gene has CDR1 SGHRS and CDR2 YFSETQ. CDR3 length: 13 residues. The V gene end was trimmed by 5 bases and the J gene end by 6 bases; junction bases not matched to a gene: 4. In DNA form, the CDR3 reads TGCGCCAGCAGAACCGGGACAGGGGGCGAGCAGTACTTC. This translates into CASRTGTGGEQYF.

This sequence joins TRBV5-5 and TRBJ2-7; 11 bases are a match to TRBD1. This CDR3 is built from 14 residues. The J segment lost 2 bases and the V segment lost 4 bases, leaving 2 bases of the junction unmatched. Germline values: CDR1 SGHKS, CDR2 YYEKEE (reference sequence). The CDR3 sequence: CASSGTGGTYEQYF. The CDR3 coding sequence is TGTGCCAGCAGCGGGACAGGGGGGACCTACGAGCAGTACTTC.